This is a list of T cell receptor beta chains from one sample in a study of molecular identifiers for immune sequencing clone quantification. TCRdb analysed the PCR reads with MiXCR anew, one entry per CDR3 protein. This table has around 470,000 distinct CDR3 sequences, about 26% appearing once. Sequencing was carried out using naive CD8+ T cells from blood, with Jurkat cell RNA spiked in. These receptors were obtained from a human donor in good health. Some libraries in this study had Jurkat cell RNA spiked in. CDR3s include the opening cysteine and the closing phenylalanine or tryptophan. Fields, in order: V gene, D gene, clone size, J gene, CDR3 DNA, CDR3 protein. The D gene is left open where the match is weak. Size is omitted from some rows. Given values are once, few, many or a class for expanded clones.

>TRBV12-3/TRBV12-4|TRBD2|-|TRBJ2-3
TGTGCCAGCAGTTTACCAGGGACTAGCGGGGGGCCTAGCACAGATACGCAGTATTTT
CASSLPGTSGGPSTDTQYF
>TRBV20-1|-|few|TRBJ2-7
TGCAGTGCGGACGACGGGACATCCCTGGAAGCTTCCTACGAGCAGTACTTC
CSADDGTSLEASYEQYF
>TRBV6-5|TRBD1|-|TRBJ2-7
TGTGCCAGCAGTTACTCAGGGGGCGGGTACTTC
CASSYSGGGYF
>TRBV9|TRBD1|-|TRBJ1-1
TGTGCCAGCAGCGCCGGGACAGGCTCGGAGGAAGCTTTCTTT
CASSAGTGSEEAFF
>TRBV29-1|-|many|TRBJ2-5
TGCAGCGTTCCCAGGGGCGAGACCCAGTACTTC
CSVPRGETQYF
>TRBV11-3|TRBD2|-|TRBJ2-1
TGTGCCAGCAGCCCACGACTAGCTAGTCACAATGAGCAGTTCTTC
CASSPRLASHNEQFF
>TRBV7-9|-|few|TRBJ1-1
TGTGCCAGCAGCTCAAGCACAGGGATGGACACTGAAGCTTTCTTT
CASSSSTGMDTEAFF
>TRBV29-1|-|-|TRBJ1-3
TGCAGCGTTGATCGGAGCGGCTCTGGAAACACCATATATTTT
CSVDRSGSGNTIYF
>TRBV12-5|-|many|TRBJ1-1
TGTGCTAGTGGTTTGCCCCCGTCCGCCGAAGCTTTCTTT
CASGLPPSAEAFF
>TRBV12-3/TRBV12-4|-|-|TRBJ2-3
TGTGCCAGCAGCCCGGACTACACAGATACGCAGTATTTT
CASSPDYTDTQYF
>TRBV7-2|TRBD2|-|TRBJ2-3
TGTGCCAGCAGCTTACTCTCGGGACTAGCGGGCACAGATACGCAGTATTTT
CASSLLSGLAGTDTQYF
>TRBV13|-|many|TRBJ2-5
TGTGCCAGCAGGGAGTGGGGAAGCGGAGTAGAGACCCAGTACTTC
CASREWGSGVETQYF
>TRBV27|-|many|TRBJ2-7
TGTGCCAGCAGTTTATCGTCCAGGGGATCCTACGAGCAGTACTTC
CASSLSSRGSYEQYF
>TRBV10-2|TRBD2|-|TRBJ2-3
TGCGCCAGCAGCGGAGCGGGAGGACACTCCACAGATACGCAGTATTTT
CASSGAGGHSTDTQYF
>TRBV27|-|few|TRBJ1-2
TGTGCCAGCAGTTTATCTGGCCAGGGCGGCTATGGCTACACCTTC
CASSLSGQGGYGYTF
>TRBV7-9|-|many|TRBJ2-5
TGTGCCAGCAGCTTAGGTCCCAACCAAGAGACCCAGTACTTC
CASSLGPNQETQYF
>TRBV11-3|-|many|TRBJ2-4
TGTGCCAGCAGCAGATCTCGGGGTCAGTACTTC
CASSRSRGQYF
>TRBV7-9|TRBD2|many|TRBJ2-3
TGTGCCAGCAGCCCACTAGCGGGAGGGCTTACAGATACGCAGTATTTT
CASSPLAGGLTDTQYF
>TRBV28|TRBD1|-|TRBJ1-2
TGTGCCAGCAGTATACGAGGGGGCGACTATGGCTACACCTTC
CASSIRGGDYGYTF
>TRBV19|-|many|TRBJ2-6
TGTGCCAGTAGTATCGGTACGAGAGCAGGGGCCAACGTCCTGACTTTC
CASSIGTRAGANVLTF
>TRBV13|-|few|TRBJ1-4
TGTGCCAGCAGCACGTCACCGGGACAACCCCGCGGAAAACTGTTTTTT
CASSTSPGQPRGKLFF
>TRBV19|TRBD2|-|TRBJ2-1
TGTGCCAGTAGTATATATGGGACTAGCATTGAGCAGTTCTTC
CASSIYGTSIEQFF
>TRBV6-5|-|many|TRBJ1-2
TGTGCCAGCAGTCCACACACAAACTATGGCTACACCTTC
CASSPHTNYGYTF
>TRBV27|TRBD2|many|TRBJ2-3
TGTGCCAGCAGCTTAGCGGGAGTGTTGCCAGATACGCAGTATTTT
CASSLAGVLPDTQYF
>TRBV7-3|-|few|TRBJ2-5
TGTGCCAGCAGCTTAGCCGGGGGCCGGGAGACCCAGTACTTC
CASSLAGGRETQYF
>TRBV27|TRBD2|many|TRBJ2-3
TGTGCCAGCAGTTTATCGCCCCTAGCGGGGGGCACAGATACGCAGTATTTT
CASSLSPLAGGTDTQYF
>TRBV6-6|-|few|TRBJ2-7
TGTGCCAGCAGTCATGAGAATTATAGTGACGAGCAGTACTTC
CASSHENYSDEQYF
>TRBV14|-|few|TRBJ2-2
TGTGCCAGCAGCCAAGGAGCAGGCCTGAGCACCGGGGAGCTGTTTTTT
CASSQGAGLSTGELFF
>TRBV7-2|-|many|TRBJ2-3
TGTGCCAGCAGCTTGGTTACGGGGGTCCTCGGCACAGATACGCAGTATTTT
CASSLVTGVLGTDTQYF
>TRBV12-3/TRBV12-4|-|once|TRBJ2-2
TGTGCCAGCAGTTTAGAGTCGGGGGAGGCCGGGGAGCTGTTTTTT
CASSLESGEAGELFF
>TRBV7-9|-|-|TRBJ2-2
TGTGCCAGCAGCTCGTGTGATTGGAGCATCACCGGGGAGCTGTTTTTT
CASSSCDWSITGELFF
>TRBV4-1|-|many|TRBJ2-7
TGCGCCAGCAGCCAAGTCGACCAGAAGGGCTACGAGCAGTACTTC
CASSQVDQKGYEQYF
>TRBV28|-|-|TRBJ1-1
TGTGCCGGCAGTAGGACTTCCCTGGGGACTGAAGCTTTCTTT
CAGSRTSLGTEAFF
>TRBV24-1|TRBD1|few|TRBJ1-2
TGTGCCACCAGTGAAGCAACAGGGGGCGCCGACTATGGCTACACCTTC
CATSEATGGADYGYTF
>TRBV7-2|-|few|TRBJ2-2
TGTGCCAGCAGCTACTGGGACACCGGGGAGCTGTTTTTT
CASSYWDTGELFF